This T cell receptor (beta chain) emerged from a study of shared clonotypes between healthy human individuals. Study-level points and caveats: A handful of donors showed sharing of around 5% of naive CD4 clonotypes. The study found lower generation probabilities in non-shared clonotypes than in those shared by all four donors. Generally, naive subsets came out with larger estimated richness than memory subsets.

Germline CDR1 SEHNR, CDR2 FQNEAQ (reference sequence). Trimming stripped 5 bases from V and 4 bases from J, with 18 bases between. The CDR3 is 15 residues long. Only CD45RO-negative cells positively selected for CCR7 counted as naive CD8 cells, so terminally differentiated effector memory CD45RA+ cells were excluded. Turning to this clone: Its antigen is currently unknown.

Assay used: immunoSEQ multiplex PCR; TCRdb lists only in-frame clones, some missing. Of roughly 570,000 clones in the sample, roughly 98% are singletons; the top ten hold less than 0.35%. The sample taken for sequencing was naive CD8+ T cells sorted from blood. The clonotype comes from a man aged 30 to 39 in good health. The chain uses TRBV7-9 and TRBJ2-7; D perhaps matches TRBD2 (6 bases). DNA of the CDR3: TGTGCCAGCAGCCCCGCCGGGGGAGTTCGGTACGAGCAGTACTTC. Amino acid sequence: CASSPAGGVRYEQYF.